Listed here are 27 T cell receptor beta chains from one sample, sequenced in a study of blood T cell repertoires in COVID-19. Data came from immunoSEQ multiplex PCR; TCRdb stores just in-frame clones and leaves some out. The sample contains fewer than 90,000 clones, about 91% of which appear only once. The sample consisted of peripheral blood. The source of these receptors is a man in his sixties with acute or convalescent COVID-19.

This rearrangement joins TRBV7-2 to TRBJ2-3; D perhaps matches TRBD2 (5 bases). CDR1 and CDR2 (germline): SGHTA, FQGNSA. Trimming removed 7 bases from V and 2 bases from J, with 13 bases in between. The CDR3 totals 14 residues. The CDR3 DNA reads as TGTGCCAGCAATCTCGGCCTAGCCACAGATACGCAGTATTTT. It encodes CASNLGLATDTQYF.

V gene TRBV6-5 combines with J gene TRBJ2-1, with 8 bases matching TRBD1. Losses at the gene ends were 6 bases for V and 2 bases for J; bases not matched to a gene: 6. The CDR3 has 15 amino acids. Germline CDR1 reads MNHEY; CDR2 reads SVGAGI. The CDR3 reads CASRQDRDPYNEQFF. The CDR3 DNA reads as TGTGCCAGCAGGCAGGACAGGGACCCCTACAATGAGCAGTTCTTC.

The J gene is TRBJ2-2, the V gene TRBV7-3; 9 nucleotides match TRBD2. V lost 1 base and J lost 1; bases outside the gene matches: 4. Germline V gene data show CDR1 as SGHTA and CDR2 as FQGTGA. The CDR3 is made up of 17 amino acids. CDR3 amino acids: CASSLRVSGGNTGELFF. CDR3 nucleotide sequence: TGTGCCAGCAGCTTAAGGGTTAGCGGGGGGAACACCGGGGAGCTGTTTTTT.

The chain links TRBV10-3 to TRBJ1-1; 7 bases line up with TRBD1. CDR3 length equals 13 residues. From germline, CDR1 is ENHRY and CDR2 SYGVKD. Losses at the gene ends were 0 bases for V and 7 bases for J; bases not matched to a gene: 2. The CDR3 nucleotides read TGTGCCATCAGTGAGTCAGGGGGCGGTGAAGCTTTCTTT. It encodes CAISESGGGEAFF.

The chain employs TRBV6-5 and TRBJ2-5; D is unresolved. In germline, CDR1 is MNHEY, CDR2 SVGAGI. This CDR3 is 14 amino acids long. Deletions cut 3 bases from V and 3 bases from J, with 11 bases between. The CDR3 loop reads CASSYGDSEETQYF. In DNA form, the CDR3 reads TGTGCCAGCAGTTATGGAGACTCCGAAGAGACCCAGTACTTC.

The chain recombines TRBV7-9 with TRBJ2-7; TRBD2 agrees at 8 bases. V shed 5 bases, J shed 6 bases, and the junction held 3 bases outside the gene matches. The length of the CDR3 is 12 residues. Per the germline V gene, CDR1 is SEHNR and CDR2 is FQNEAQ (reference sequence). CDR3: CASSRLASEQYF. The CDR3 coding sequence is TGTGCCAGCAGCAGACTAGCGAGCGAGCAGTACTTC.

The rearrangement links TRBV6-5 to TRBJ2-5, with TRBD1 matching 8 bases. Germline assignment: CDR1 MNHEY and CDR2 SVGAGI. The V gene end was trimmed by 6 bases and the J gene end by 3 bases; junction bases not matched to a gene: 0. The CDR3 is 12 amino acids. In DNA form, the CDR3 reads TGTGCCAGCAGGGGACAGGAAGAGACCCAGTACTTC. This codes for CASRGQEETQYF.

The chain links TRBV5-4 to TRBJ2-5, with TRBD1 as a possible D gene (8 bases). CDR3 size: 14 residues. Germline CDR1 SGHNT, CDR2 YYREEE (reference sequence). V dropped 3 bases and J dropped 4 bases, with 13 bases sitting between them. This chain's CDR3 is CASSSTGGAETQYF. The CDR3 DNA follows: TGTGCCAGCAGCTCTACAGGGGGGGCAGAGACCCAGTACTTC.

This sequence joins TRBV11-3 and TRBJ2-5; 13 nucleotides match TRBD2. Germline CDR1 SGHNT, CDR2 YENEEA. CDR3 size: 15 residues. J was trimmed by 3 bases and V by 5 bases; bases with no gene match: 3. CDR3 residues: CASSRGLAGEETQYF. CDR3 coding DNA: TGTGCCAGCAGCCGAGGACTAGCGGGAGAAGAGACCCAGTACTTC.

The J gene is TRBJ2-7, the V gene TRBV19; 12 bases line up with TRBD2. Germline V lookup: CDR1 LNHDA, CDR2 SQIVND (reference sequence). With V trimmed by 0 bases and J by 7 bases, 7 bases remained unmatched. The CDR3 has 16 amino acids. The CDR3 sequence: CASSIEPSGRAGEQYF. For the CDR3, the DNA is TGTGCCAGTAGTATAGAGCCTAGCGGGAGGGCCGGTGAGCAGTACTTC.

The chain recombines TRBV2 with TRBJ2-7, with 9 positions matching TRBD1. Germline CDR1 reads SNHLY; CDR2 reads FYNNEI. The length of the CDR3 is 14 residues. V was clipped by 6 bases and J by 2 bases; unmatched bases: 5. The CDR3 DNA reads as TGTGCCAGCAGGGGGGACAGGGTGGCCTACGAGCAGTACTTC. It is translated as CASRGDRVAYEQYF.

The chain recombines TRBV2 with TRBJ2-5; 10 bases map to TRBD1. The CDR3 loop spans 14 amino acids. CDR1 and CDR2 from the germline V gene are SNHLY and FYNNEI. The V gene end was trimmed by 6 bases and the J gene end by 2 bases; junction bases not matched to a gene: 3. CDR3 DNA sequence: TGTGCCAGCAGGTGGACAGGGGGGCAAGAGACCCAGTACTTC. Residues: CASRWTGGQETQYF.

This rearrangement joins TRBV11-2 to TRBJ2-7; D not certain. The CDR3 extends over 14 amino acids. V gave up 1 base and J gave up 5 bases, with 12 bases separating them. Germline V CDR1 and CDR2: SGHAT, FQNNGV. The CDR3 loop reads CASSLGPEQNEQYF. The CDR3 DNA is TGTGCCAGCAGCTTAGGTCCCGAACAGAACGAGCAGTACTTC.

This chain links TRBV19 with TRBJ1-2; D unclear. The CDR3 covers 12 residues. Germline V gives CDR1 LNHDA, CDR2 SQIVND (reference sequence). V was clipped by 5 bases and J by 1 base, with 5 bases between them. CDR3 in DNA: TGTGCCAGTAGTCCCTTTAACTATGGCTACACCTTC. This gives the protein CASSPFNYGYTF.

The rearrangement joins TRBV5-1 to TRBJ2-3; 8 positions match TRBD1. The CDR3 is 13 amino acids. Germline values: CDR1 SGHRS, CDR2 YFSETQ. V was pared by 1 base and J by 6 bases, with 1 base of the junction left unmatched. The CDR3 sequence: CASSLTGGDTQYF. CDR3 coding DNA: TGCGCCAGCAGCTTGACAGGGGGGGATACGCAGTATTTT. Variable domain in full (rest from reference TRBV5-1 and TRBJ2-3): KAGVTQTPRYLIKTRGQQVTLSCSPISGHRSVSWYQQTPGQGLQFLFEYFSETQRNKGNFPGRFSGRQFSNSRSEMNVSTLELGDSALYLCASSLTGGDTQYFGPGTRLTVL.

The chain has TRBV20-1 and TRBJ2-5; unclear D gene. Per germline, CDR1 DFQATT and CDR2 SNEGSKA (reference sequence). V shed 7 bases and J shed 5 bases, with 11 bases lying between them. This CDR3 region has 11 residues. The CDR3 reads CSVLPMETQYF. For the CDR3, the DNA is TGCAGTGTTCTTCCTATGGAGACCCAGTACTTC.

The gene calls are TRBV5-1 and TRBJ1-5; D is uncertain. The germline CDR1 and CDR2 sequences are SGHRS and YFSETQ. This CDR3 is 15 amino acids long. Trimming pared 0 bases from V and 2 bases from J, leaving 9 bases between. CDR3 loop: CASSLGVGGNQPQHF. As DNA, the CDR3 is TGCGCCAGCAGCTTGGGAGTCGGAGGCAATCAGCCCCAGCATTTT.

Written as DNA, the CDR3 is TGTGCCAGCCAAGCCGGCCGGAGATATCCCTCCTACGAGCAGTACTTC. Protein sequence: CASQAGRRYPSYEQYF. The chain carries TRBV21-1 and TRBJ2-7; the table names TRBD2, a call not compared with the DNA. TRBV21-1 is a pseudogene locus. This CDR3 comprises 16 residues.

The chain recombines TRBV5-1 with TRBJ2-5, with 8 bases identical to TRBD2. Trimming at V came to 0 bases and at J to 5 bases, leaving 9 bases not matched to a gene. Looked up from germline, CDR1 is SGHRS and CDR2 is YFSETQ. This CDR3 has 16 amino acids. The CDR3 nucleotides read TGCGCCAGCAGCTTGGAGCCGCGGGGGGCTGTTGAGACCCAGTACTTC. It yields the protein CASSLEPRGAVETQYF.

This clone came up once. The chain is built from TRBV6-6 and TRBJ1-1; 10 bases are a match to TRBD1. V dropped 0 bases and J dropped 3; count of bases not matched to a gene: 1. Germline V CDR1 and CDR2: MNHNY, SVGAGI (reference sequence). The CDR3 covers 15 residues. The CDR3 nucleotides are TGTGCCAGCAGTTACTCGACAGGGGGCGACACTGAAGCTTTCTTT. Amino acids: CASSYSTGGDTEAFF.

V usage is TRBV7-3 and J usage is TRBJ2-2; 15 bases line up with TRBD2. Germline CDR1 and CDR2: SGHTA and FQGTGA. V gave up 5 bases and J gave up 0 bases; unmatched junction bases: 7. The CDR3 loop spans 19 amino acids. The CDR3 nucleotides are TGTGCCAGCAGCCCGGGGACTAGCGGGAGGCTAGCGAACACCGGGGAGCTGTTTTTT. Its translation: CASSPGTSGRLANTGELFF.

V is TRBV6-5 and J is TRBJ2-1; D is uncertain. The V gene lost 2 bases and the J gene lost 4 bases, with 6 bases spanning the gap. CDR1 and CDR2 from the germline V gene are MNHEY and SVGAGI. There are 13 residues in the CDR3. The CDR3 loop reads CASSYGQYNEQFF. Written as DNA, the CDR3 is TGTGCCAGCAGTTACGGGCAGTACAATGAGCAGTTCTTC.

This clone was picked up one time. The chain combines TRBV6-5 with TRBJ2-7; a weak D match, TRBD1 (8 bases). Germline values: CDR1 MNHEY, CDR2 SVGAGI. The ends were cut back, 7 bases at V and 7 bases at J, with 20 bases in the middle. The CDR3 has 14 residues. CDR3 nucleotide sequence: TGTGCCAGCACCAAAGGACAGGGAGGGATGGAGCAGTACTTC. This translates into CASTKGQGGMEQYF.

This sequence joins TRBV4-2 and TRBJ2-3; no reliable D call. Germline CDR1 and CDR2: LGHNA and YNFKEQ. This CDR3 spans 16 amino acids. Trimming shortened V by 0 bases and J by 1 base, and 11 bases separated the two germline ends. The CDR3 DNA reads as TGTGCCAGCAGCCAAGAGAGTCCGCCACGCACAGATACGCAGTATTTT. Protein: CASSQESPPRTDTQYF.

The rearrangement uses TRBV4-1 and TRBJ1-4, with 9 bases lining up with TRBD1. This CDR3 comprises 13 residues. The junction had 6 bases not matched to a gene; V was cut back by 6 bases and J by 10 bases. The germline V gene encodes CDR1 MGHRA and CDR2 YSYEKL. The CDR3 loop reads CASRLDRGGKLFF. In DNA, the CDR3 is TGCGCCAGCAGACTTGACAGGGGGGGAAAACTGTTTTTT.

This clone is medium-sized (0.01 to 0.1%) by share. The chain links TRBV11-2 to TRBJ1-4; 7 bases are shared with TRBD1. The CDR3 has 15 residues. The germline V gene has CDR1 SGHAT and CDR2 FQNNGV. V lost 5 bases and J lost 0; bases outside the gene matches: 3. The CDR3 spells CASSVTGATNEKLFF. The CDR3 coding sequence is TGTGCCAGCAGCGTTACAGGGGCAACTAATGAAAAACTGTTTTTT. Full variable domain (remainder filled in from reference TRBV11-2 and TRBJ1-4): EAGVAQSPRYKIIEKRQSVAFWCNPISGHATLYWYQQILGQGPKLLIQFQNNGVVDDSQLPKDRFSAERLKGVDSTLKIQPAKLEDSAVYLCASSVTGATNEKLFFGSGTQLSVL.

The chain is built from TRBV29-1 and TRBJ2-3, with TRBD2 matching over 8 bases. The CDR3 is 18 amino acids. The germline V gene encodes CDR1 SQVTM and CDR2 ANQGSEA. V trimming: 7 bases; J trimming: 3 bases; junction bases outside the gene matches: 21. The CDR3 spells CSAAVVRAGALVTDTQYF. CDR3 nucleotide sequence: TGCAGCGCCGCTGTCGTTCGAGCGGGGGCGCTCGTTACAGATACGCAGTATTTT.